This is a list of T cell receptor beta chains from one sample in a study of identical twins. In TCRdb, the 5' RACE reads were re-called with MiXCR into one record per CDR3 protein. The top ten clones hold approximately 3% of a sample with under 300,000 distinct CDR3 sequences, about 8.3% of them seen once. The same specimen was also included in a second study, on yellow fever vaccine responses in identical twins.

Source material: CD8+ T cells sorted from blood. All receptors derive from a young woman in good health. Each CDR3 is given with its conserved first and last residue. A D gene is named only where the DNA matches it firmly. Clone size, where shown, is once, few, many, or a class for clones that have expanded.

>few|TRBJ2-7|TRBV11-2|NA
TGTGCCAGCAGCTTAGAAGTTGGGGGGAGCGGTGTCTACGAGCAGTACTTC
CASSLEVGGSGVYEQYF
>many|TRBJ2-1|TRBV29-1|TRBD2
TGCAGCGTTGTGATCCCATATAGCGGGAACTCAGTGCAGTTCTTC
CSVVIPYSGNSVQFF
>NA|TRBJ2-2|TRBV28|TRBD2
TGTGCCAGCAGTTCCGGACGGGGGGTGGCCGGGGAGCTGTTTTTT
CASSSGRGVAGELFF
>few|TRBJ2-1|TRBV6-5|TRBD2
TGTGCCAGCAGTTACACAATAGCGGGAGGAGGGCACAATGAGCAGTTCTTC
CASSYTIAGGGHNEQFF
>few|TRBJ2-2|TRBV11-1|NA
TGTGCCAGCAGCCCTTACTCCTCGGGCCATCCCGCGAACACCGGGGAGCTGTTTTTT
CASSPYSSGHPANTGELFF
>NA|TRBJ1-1|TRBV19|NA
TGTGCCAGTATTGGGGTCGGCACTGAAGCTTTCTTT
CASIGVGTEAFF
>few|TRBJ2-1|TRBV5-1|TRBD1
TGCGCCAGCAGCTTGTGGGACAGGGGCTACAATGAGCAGTTCTTC
CASSLWDRGYNEQFF
>few|TRBJ2-7|TRBV5-1|NA
TGCGCCAGCAGCTTGGGCGGTAGCCCGTCCTACGAGCAGTACTTC
CASSLGGSPSYEQYF
>few|TRBJ2-1|TRBV7-9|NA
TGTGCCAGCAGCTTAGTAGGGCAGAACTCCTACAATGAGCAGTTCTTC
CASSLVGQNSYNEQFF
>many|TRBJ1-1|TRBV12-3/TRBV12-4|NA
TGTGCCAGCAGATCCGGGGTGCCCGAAGCTTTCTTT
CASRSGVPEAFF
>NA|TRBJ2-7|TRBV6-1|NA
TGTGCCGGGCAAGACAGGACTAGCTCCTACGAGCAGTACTTC
CAGQDRTSSYEQYF
>few|TRBJ2-1|TRBV7-9|NA
TGTGCCAGCAGCTGGGCGTCGACCGGGTTTATTATTGAGCAGTTCTTC
CASSWASTGFIIEQFF
>many|TRBJ2-1|TRBV7-2|TRBD1
TGTGCCAGCAGCTTTACCGGGACAGGGAGACTCAATGAGCAGTTCTTC
CASSFTGTGRLNEQFF
>many|TRBJ2-1|TRBV29-1|NA
TGCAGCGAGCGTTCCGGGGGCCCCTACAATGAGCAGTTCTTC
CSERSGGPYNEQFF
>many|TRBJ2-1|TRBV29-1|NA
TGCAGCGTTGAGGGTTCTAGCGTATTTGGGGATGAGCAGTTCTTC
CSVEGSSVFGDEQFF
>NA|TRBJ2-7|TRBV4-3|NA
TGCGCCAGCAGCCAAGATCGGAGGACGCCCTCCGAGCAGTACTTC
CASSQDRRTPSEQYF
>many|TRBJ2-2|TRBV10-3|NA
TGTGCCATCAGTGAGGGGTCCGGGGAGCTGTTTTTT
CAISEGSGELFF
>few|TRBJ1-4|TRBV7-9|NA
TGTGCCAGCAGCTTAGAGTCCCATGAAAAACTGTTTTTT
CASSLESHEKLFF
>few|TRBJ1-1|TRBV27|NA
TGTGCCAGCAGCCGTCACAGGGATGTAAACACTGAAGCTTTCTTT
CASSRHRDVNTEAFF
>NA|TRBJ1-2|TRBV5-5|NA
TGTGCCAGCGCCTACAGTGAAAACTATGGCTACACCTTC
CASAYSENYGYTF
>NA|TRBJ2-5|TRBV20-1|TRBD1
TGCAGTGCCAGAAACAGGGGGACAGAGACCCAGTACTTC
CSARNRGTETQYF
>few|TRBJ2-7|TRBV29-1|NA
TGCAGCGTTGCTTTGGCCGTAAGCTCCTACGAGCAGTACTTC
CSVALAVSSYEQYF
>many|TRBJ2-7|TRBV7-2|TRBD2
TGTGCCAGCAGCTTAGAACCCAGCGGGAGCAACGAGCAGTACTTC
CASSLEPSGSNEQYF
>NA|TRBJ2-3|TRBV7-2|NA
TGTGCCAGCAGCATGACTGCTACAAGCACAGATACGCAGTATTTT
CASSMTATSTDTQYF
>few|TRBJ2-7|TRBV14|NA
TGTGCCAGCAGCCAAGAAATAGCGACAGGCGAGCAGTACTTC
CASSQEIATGEQYF
>NA|TRBJ1-2|TRBV27|NA
TGTGCCAGCAGTGGGGGGGGGTCTGGCTACACCTTC
CASSGGGSGYTF
>NA|TRBJ2-1|TRBV27|NA
TGTGCCAGCAGTTTATGGGGATCCCCTAACAATGAGCAGTTCTTC
CASSLWGSPNNEQFF
>NA|TRBJ2-7|TRBV29-1|TRBD1
TGCAGCGTTGTGGTTGGGGACAGGGCTTCCTACGAGCAGTACTTC
CSVVVGDRASYEQYF
>few|TRBJ2-1|TRBV29-1|NA
TGCAGCGTCACCCAGGGGAATGAGCAGTTCTTC
CSVTQGNEQFF
>many|TRBJ2-1|TRBV5-1|TRBD1
TGCGCCAGCACCCCGGGACAGCCCTACAATGAGCAGTTCTTC
CASTPGQPYNEQFF
>many|TRBJ2-7|TRBV10-3|TRBD2
TGTGCCATCAGTGAGTCACTGCTAGCGGGGGCCTACGAGCAGTACTTC
CAISESLLAGAYEQYF
>many|TRBJ2-1|TRBV7-9|NA
TGTGCCAGCAGCCCCGACTTCAGTGAGCAGTTCTTC
CASSPDFSEQFF
>NA|TRBJ2-5|TRBV10-3|NA
NA
CAISTSEGLLETQYF
>few|TRBJ2-7|TRBV7-8|TRBD1
TGTGCCAGCAGCGCCCACCCCGGACAGGGCTACGAGCAGTACTTC
CASSAHPGQGYEQYF
>few|TRBJ2-1|TRBV12-3/TRBV12-4|TRBD2
TGTGCCAGCAGAGTTAAGGGTAGCGGGATAGCCGAGCAGTTCTTC
CASRVKGSGIAEQFF
>few|TRBJ2-1|TRBV5-6|TRBD2
TGTGCCAGCAGCGGCGTGGGACTAGCGGTATACAATGAGCAGTTCTTC
CASSGVGLAVYNEQFF
>few|TRBJ2-3|TRBV20-1|TRBD2
TGCAGTGCTAGAGATTCAGCTAGCGGGAGCGGGGAGACAGATACGCAGTATTTT
CSARDSASGSGETDTQYF
>many|TRBJ2-7|TRBV27|TRBD1
TGTGCCACCAGTGGCGGGACAGGGCGCAACGAGCAGTACTTC
CATSGGTGRNEQYF
>few|TRBJ2-7|TRBV6-2/TRBV6-3|NA
TGTGCCAGCAGTGTACTAGTAGGCGACGAGCAGTACTTC
CASSVLVGDEQYF
>NA|TRBJ2-2|TRBV3-1|NA
TGTGCCAGCAGCCAAGACTACGGGGACACCGGGGAGCTGTTTTTT
CASSQDYGDTGELFF
>NA|TRBJ2-2|TRBV3-1|TRBD2
TGTGCCAGCAGCCAACCGGGACTAGCGGAAAACACCGGGGAGCTGTTTTTT
CASSQPGLAENTGELFF
>many|TRBJ2-1|TRBV20-1|NA
TGCAGTGCTAGTACGACTCCCCTCTGGAATGAGCAGTTCTTC
CSASTTPLWNEQFF
>NA|TRBJ2-5|TRBV6-1|TRBD1
TGTGCCAGCAGTGCCACGTGGACAGGGCGGGAGACCCAGTACTTC
CASSATWTGRETQYF